This T cell receptor beta chain stems from a study of CD8+ T cells in alopecia areata (dated by TCRdb to the late 2010s). Background for the entire study: To study T cell clonal expansion in alopecia areata, the researchers applied high-throughput TCRbeta sequencing to both the C3H/HeJ mouse model and human patients. Scalp clonality was compared among normal scalp (n=4), patchy alopecia areata scalp (n=8), and alopecia totalis/universalis scalp (n=8). Amplification of TCRbeta CDR3 regions was done by immunoSEQ multiplex PCR using 35 Vbeta forward primers and 13 Jbeta reverse primers. RNA was extracted with the PAXgene miRNA kit for fixed scalp, the miRNeasy kit for PBMCs, and the RNeasy kit for mouse skin. On the human side, TCRbeta sequencing was run on scalp tissue and on sorted CD4+ and CD8+ peripheral blood T cells from healthy controls and from alopecia areata patients with either patchy or totalis/universalis disease.

Taken from the germline V gene, the CDR1 and CDR2 loops are MDHEN and SYDVKM. Counted from cysteine to phenylalanine, this CDR3 has 14 amino acids. Only CDR3 DNA is held: 42 bases, read in frame from base 1. The trim is 5 bases for V and 7 bases for J, with a gap of 15 bases between the germline ends. Remarks on this clone: Its antigen is currently not known. Per-nucleotide qualities are absent, and no much larger clonotype sits a single base away.

The paper as a whole reports these results and caveats: Lesional scalp, especially in alopecia totalis/universalis, showed higher clonality and more expanded CD8+ clones than normal scalp, suggesting antigenic drive. TCR sequences shared between patients were less clear than in mice, possibly partly because of HLA diversity in the patient population. Unlike mouse skin, which is dominated by gammadelta T cells, normal human skin has resident alphabeta T cells that are also sequenced, and this complicates analysis of the scalp TCR repertoire.

Library preparation employed the immunoSEQ multiplex PCR assay. RNA was extracted from all samples and reverse transcribed into cDNA, which served as template for TCR sequencing. SuperScript III was used to make first-strand cDNA, primed with a 2:1 mix of oligo-dT and random hexamers. A synthetic immune receptor repertoire was used to assess amplification bias, and residual bias was removed computationally. For the original study's pipeline: Raw reads were preprocessed for error removal, and CDR3 was defined according to IMGT conventions as running from the conserved cysteine to phenylalanine. Clonality was calculated as 1 minus Shannon entropy normalized by log2 of the number of productive unique TCRs. CD4 or CD8 identity of scalp clones was inferred by cross-referencing scalp TCRbeta sequences with sorted blood CD4 and CD8 repertoires. The table comes from immuneACCESS by way of TCRdb, which keeps in-frame sequences with V and J called. Part of the clones is missing from these tables; in studies checked, under half for an unresolved V gene and the rest for unknown reasons. V, J and clone size are taken as reported in that table, and D and trimming were inferred from the DNA itself. The sample has 110,000 to 150,000 clones on record, less than 65% of them singletons. The ten most abundant clones make up 35% to 40% of the sample.

PBMCs were separated by density centrifugation and stained for CD3, CD4 and CD8, after which CD4+ and CD8+ T cells were sorted on a FACSAria. Unaffected controls provided scalp biopsies and blood samples. The sequence was obtained from a human donor in good health. The sequence links TRBV28 to TRBJ1-5, with no confident D gene call. The specimen was CD8+ T cells sorted from blood. The nucleotide sequence is TGTGCCAGCAGTCCAACCGCCTTCCCCCAGCCCCAGCATTTT. Its product reads: CASSPTAFPQPQHF.